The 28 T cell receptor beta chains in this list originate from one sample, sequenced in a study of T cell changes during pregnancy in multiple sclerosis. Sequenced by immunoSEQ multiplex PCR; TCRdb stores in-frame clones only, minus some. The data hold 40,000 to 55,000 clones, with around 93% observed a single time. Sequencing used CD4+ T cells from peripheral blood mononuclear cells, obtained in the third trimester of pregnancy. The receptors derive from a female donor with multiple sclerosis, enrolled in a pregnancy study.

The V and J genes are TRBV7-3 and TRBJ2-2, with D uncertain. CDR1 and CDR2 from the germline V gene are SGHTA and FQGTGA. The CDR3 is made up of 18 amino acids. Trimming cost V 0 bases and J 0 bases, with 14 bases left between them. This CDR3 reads CASSLTPRVLANTGELFF. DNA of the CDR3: TGTGCCAGCAGCTTAACCCCGCGAGTTTTAGCGAACACCGGGGAGCTGTTTTTT.

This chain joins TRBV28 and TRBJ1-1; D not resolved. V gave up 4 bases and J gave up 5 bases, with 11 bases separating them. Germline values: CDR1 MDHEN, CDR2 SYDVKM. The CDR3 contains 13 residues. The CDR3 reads CASSSGWATEAFF. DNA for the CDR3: TGTGCCAGCAGTTCCGGATGGGCAACTGAAGCTTTCTTT.

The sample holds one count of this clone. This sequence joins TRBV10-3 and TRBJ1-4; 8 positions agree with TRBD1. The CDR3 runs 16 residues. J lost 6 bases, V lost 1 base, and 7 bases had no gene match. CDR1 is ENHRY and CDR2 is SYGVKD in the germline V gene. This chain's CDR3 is CAISELSGTGDEKLFF. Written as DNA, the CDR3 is TGTGCCATCAGTGAGTTGTCCGGGACAGGTGATGAAAAACTGTTTTTT.

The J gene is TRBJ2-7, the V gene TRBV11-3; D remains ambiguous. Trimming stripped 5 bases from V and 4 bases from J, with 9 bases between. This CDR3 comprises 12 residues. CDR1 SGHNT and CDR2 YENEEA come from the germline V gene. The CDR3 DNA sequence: TGTGCCAGCAGCCCGTCAGTGTACGAGCAGTACTTC. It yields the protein CASSPSVYEQYF.

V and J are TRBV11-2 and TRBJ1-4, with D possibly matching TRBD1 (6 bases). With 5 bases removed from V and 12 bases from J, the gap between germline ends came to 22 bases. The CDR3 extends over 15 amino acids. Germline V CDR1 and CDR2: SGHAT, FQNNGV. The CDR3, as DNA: TGTGCCAGCAGCCCGAGGTTACAGGGAAGCGGGGAACTGTTTTTT. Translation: CASSPRLQGSGELFF.

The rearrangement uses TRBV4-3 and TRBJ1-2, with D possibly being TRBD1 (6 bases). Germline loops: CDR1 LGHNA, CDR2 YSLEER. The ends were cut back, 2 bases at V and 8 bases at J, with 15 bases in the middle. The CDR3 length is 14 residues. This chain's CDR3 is CASSQRQEARGYTF. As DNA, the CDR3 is TGCGCCAGCAGCCAAAGACAGGAGGCTCGAGGCTACACCTTC.

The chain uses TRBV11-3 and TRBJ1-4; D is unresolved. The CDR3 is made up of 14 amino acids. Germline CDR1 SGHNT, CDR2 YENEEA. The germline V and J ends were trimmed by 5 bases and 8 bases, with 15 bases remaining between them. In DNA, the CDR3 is TGTGCCAGCAGCCACAAACGAAGAGGGGAAAAACTGTTTTTT. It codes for CASSHKRRGEKLFF.

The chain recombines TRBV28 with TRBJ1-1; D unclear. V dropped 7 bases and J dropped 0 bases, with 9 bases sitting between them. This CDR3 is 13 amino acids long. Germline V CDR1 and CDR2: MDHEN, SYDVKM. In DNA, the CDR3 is TGTGCCAGCAACTTTTTAATGAACACTGAAGCTTTCTTT. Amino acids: CASNFLMNTEAFF.

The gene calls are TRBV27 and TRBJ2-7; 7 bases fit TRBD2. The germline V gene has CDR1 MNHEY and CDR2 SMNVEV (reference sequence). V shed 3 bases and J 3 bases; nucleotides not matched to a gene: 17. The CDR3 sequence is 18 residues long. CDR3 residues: CASSFSTPSGGELYEQYF. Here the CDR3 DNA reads TGTGCCAGCAGTTTCTCTACCCCCTCGGGAGGCGAGCTCTACGAGCAGTACTTC.

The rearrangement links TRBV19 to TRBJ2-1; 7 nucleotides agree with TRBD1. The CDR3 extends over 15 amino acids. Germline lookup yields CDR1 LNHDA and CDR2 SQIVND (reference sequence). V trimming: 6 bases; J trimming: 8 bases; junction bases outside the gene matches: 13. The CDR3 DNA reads TGTGCCAGTAGGAGACAGGGAACGCTCCTTGATGAGCAGTTCTTC. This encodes CASRRQGTLLDEQFF. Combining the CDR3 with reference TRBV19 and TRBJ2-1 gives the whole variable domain DGGITQSPKYLFRKEGQNVTLSCEQNLNHDAMYWYRQDPGQGLRLIYYSQIVNDFQKGDIAEGYSVSREKKESFPLTVTSAQKNPTAFYLCASRRQGTLLDEQFFGPGTRLTVL.

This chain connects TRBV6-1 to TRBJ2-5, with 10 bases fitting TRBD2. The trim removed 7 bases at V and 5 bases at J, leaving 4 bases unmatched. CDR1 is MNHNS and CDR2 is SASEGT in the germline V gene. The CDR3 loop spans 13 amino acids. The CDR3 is CASKTSGKETQYF. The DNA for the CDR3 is TGTGCCAGCAAAACTAGCGGGAAGGAGACCCAGTACTTC.

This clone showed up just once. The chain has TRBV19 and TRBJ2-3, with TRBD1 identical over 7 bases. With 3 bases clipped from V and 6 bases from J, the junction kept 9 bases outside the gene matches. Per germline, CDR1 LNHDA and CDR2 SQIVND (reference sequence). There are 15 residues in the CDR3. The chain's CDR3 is CASSIGQGDMDTQYF. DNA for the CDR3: TGTGCCAGTAGTATCGGTCAGGGGGACATGGATACGCAGTATTTT. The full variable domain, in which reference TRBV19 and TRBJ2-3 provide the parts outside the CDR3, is DGGITQSPKYLFRKEGQNVTLSCEQNLNHDAMYWYRQDPGQGLRLIYYSQIVNDFQKGDIAEGYSVSREKKESFPLTVTSAQKNPTAFYLCASSIGQGDMDTQYFGPGTRLTVL.

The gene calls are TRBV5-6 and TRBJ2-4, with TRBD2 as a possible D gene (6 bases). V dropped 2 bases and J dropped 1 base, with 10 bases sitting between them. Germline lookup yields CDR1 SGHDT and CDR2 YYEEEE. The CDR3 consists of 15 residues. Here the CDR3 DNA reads TGTGCCAGCAGCTTCCGACTAGTCGCCAAAAACATTCAGTACTTC. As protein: CASSFRLVAKNIQYF.

The CDR3 sequence is CASTDNRGLASNEQFF. The CDR3 DNA reads as TGTGCCAGTACCGATAACCGCGGACTAGCGAGTAATGAGCAGTTCTTC. The chain uses TRBV19 and TRBJ2-1; the match to TRBD2 covers 9 bases. Germline V gene data show CDR1 as LNHDA and CDR2 as SQIVND (reference sequence). The CDR3 length is 16 residues. J lost 7 bases, V lost 7 bases, and 14 bases had no gene match.

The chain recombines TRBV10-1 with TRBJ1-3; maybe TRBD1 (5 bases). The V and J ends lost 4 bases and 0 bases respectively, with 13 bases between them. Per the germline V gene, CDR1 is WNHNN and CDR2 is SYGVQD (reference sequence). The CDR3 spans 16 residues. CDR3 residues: CASSGPGECSGNTIYF. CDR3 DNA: TGCGCCAGCAGTGGGCCGGGGGAATGCTCTGGAAACACCATATATTTT.

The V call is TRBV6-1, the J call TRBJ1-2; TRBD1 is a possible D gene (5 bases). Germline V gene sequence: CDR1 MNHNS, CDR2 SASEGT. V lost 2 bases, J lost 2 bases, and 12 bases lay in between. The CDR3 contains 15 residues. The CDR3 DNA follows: TGTGCCAGCAGTGAATTCCTGGGGGGAAACTATGGCTACACCTTC. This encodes CASSEFLGGNYGYTF.

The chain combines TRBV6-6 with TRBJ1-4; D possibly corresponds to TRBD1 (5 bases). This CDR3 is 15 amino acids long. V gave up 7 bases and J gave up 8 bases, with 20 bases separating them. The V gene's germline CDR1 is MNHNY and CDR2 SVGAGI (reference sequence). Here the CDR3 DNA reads TGTGCCAGCAATCCCGGAGCGGGGCTAGGAGAAAAACTGTTTTTT. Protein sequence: CASNPGAGLGEKLFF.

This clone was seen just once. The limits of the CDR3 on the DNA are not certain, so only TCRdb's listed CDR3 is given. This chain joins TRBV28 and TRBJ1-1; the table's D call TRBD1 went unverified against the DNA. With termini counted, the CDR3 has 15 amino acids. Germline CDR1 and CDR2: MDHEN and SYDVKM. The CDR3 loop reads CASSSSTGSNTEAFF.

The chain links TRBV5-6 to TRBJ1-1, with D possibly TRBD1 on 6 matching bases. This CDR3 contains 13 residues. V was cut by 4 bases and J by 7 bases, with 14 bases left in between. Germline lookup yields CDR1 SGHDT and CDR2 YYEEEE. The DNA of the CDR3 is TGTGCCAGCAGCCAGGGGTCTGGGGTTGAAGCTTTCTTT. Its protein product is CASSQGSGVEAFF.

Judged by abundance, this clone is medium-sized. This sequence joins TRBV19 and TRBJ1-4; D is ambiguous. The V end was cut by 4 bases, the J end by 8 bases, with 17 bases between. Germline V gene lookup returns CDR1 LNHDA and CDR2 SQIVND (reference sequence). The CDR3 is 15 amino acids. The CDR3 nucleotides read TGTGCCAGTAGTACAATGGACCTCCCGGGGGAAAAACTGTTTTTT. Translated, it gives CASSTMDLPGEKLFF.

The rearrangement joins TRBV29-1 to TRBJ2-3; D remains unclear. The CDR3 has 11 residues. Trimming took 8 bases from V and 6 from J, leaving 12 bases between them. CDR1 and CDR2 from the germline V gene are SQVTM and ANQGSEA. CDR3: CSSKWSDTQYF. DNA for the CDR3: TGCAGCTCTAAATGGTCGGATACGCAGTATTTT.

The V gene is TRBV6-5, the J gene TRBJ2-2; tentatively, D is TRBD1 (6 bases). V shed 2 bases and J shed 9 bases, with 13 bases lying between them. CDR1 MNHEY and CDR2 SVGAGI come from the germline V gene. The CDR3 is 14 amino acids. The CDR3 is CASSYTGTIRELFF. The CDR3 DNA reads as TGTGCCAGCAGTTACACCGGGACAATCCGGGAGCTGTTTTTT.

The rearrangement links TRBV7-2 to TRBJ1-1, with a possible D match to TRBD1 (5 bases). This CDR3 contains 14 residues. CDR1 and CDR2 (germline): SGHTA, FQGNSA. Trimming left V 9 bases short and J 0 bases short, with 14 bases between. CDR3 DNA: TGTGCCAGTCAGCTTGGGGGGGTGAACACTGAAGCTTTCTTT. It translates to CASQLGGVNTEAFF. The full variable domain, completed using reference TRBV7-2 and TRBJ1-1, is GAGVSQSPSNKVTEKGKDVELRCDPISGHTALYWYRQSLGQGLEFLIYFQGNSAPDKSGLPSDRFSAERTGGSVSTLTIQRTQQEDSAVYLCASQLGGVNTEAFFGQGTRLTVV.

The CDR3 sequence is CASGSGTYEQYF. Here the CDR3 DNA reads TGTGCCAGCGGGTCGGGAACCTACGAGCAGTACTTC. The rearrangement uses TRBV6-5 and TRBJ2-7; D possibly corresponds to TRBD2 (5 bases). The CDR3 totals 12 residues. The germline V gene encodes CDR1 MNHEY and CDR2 SVGAGI. V lost 8 bases to trimming and J lost 2 bases, with 10 bases between them.

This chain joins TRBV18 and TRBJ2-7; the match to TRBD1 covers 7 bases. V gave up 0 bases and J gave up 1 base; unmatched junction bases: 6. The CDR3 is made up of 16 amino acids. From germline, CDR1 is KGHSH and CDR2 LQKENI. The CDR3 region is CASSPPPGQRSYEQYF. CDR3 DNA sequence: TGTGCCAGCTCACCACCCCCGGGACAGAGATCCTACGAGCAGTACTTC.

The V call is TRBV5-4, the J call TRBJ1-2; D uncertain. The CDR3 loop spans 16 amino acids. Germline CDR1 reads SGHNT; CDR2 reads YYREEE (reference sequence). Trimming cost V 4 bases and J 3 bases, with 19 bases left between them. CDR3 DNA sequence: TGTGCCAGCAGCGCAGTAACCGGGAGTCGGCACTATGGCTACACCTTC. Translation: CASSAVTGSRHYGYTF.

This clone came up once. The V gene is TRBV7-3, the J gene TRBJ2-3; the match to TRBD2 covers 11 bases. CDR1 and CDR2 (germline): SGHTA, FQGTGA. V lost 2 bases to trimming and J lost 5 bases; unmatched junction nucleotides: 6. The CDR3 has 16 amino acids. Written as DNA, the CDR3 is TGTGCCAGCAGCTTATCAACTAGCGGGAGAGGAGATACGCAGTATTTT. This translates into CASSLSTSGRGDTQYF.

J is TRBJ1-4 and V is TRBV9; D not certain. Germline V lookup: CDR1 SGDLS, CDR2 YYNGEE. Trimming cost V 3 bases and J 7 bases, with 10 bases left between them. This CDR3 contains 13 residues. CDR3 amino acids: CASSAPGSEKLFF. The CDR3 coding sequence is TGTGCCAGCAGCGCCCCGGGGTCTGAAAAACTGTTTTTT.